The clone carrying this T cell receptor beta chain was observed a single time. The CDR3 spans 15 residues. The J segment lost 0 bases and the V segment lost 7 bases, leaving 5 bases of the junction unmatched. In germline, CDR1 is SNHLY, CDR2 FYNNEI. The data were obtained in a study of blood T cell repertoires in COVID-19. Study context: COVID-19 samples, acute and convalescent, were from the United States, Italy and Spain.

The table came from immunoSEQ multiplex PCR; TCRdb's copy has only in-frame clones and leaves some out. The data show a few hundred thousand clones, about 90% seen once. Followed over time, Seattle patients had been enrolled while infection was active. The J gene is TRBJ2-1, the V gene TRBV2, with 8 positions matching TRBD2. The sequence derives from a woman aged 50 to 60 with COVID-19, enrolled during active disease. Source material: peripheral blood. The CDR3 reads CASKLAEVSYNEQFF. The CDR3 bases are TGTGCCAGCAAACTAGCGGAGGTCTCCTACAATGAGCAGTTCTTC.